This TCR beta chain was obtained from a study of blood T cell repertoires in COVID-19. Generated by immunoSEQ multiplex PCR, the TCRdb table keeps only in-frame clones and is missing some. The sample comprises 270,000 or so clones, 70% to 90% of which are singletons, and about 4% rests with the top ten. The CDR3 runs 13 residues. Between the trimmed V and J ends, which lost 5 bases and 8 bases, there was a span of 13 bases. Looked up from germline, CDR1 is SGHTA and CDR2 is FQGNSA. The TCR comes from a woman aged 25 to 39 with acute COVID-19. Sequenced material: PBMCs or T cells enriched from blood (not recorded which). This rearrangement joins TRBV7-2 to TRBJ2-4; D not resolved. The CDR3 sequence: CASSLGHLDIQYF. CDR3 nucleotide sequence: TGTGCCAGCAGCCTCGGTCATTTAGACATTCAGTACTTC.